The clone carrying this T cell receptor (beta chain) has ten or more counts. Its antigen is unknown. V was clipped by 2 bases and J by 5 bases; unmatched bases: 5. Germline CDR1 reads DFQATT; CDR2 reads SNEGSKA (reference sequence). The CDR3 is 15 amino acids. Unsorted libraries were generated from 2 million PBMCs held at -80 degrees C. This sample was taken from a study of neurological immune-mediated disorders. General study findings and limits: Expanded clones shared no CDR3 amino acid sequences across subjects, suggesting private repertoires in all groups. It was HTLV-1-associated myelopathy that showed the most TCR clonal expansion, while multiple sclerosis showed the least, falling below healthy controls.

The authors produced cDNA by 5'RACE using 10-nucleotide random UMIs. MiXCR, applied by TCRdb to the 5' RACE reads, yields one record per CDR3 protein. The sample carries about 21,000 distinct CDR3 sequences, about 15% recorded once. The chain is built from TRBV20-1 and TRBJ2-7, with 14 bases lining up with TRBD2. The sample taken for sequencing was PBMCs. The receptor was isolated from a female donor with HTLV-1-associated myelopathy (HAM/TSP). The CDR3 DNA reads as TGCAGTGCTAGAAGACTAGCGGGGGGGCCCAACGAGCAGTACTTC. As protein: CSARRLAGGPNEQYF.